This T cell receptor beta chain was identified in a study of cytomegalovirus exposure and HLA in healthy donors. As concerns this clone: As yet, its antigen is unknown.

This CDR3 spans 14 amino acids. Germline V gene sequence: CDR1 MGHRA, CDR2 YSYEKL. J was trimmed by 2 bases and V by 1 base; bases with no gene match: 1. The study, taken as a whole, reports: Per a later analysis, 15,000 to 20,000 TCR beta sequences showed association with HLA alleles at 0.05 false discovery rate. Some TCR beta chains (roughly 160 of them) were listed as cytomegalovirus-associated.

Use of 60 Vbeta and 13 Jbeta primers characterized the PCR. Some clones are missing from TCRdb's copy, which holds only in-frame ones; the method was immunoSEQ multiplex PCR. The sample has approximately 80,000 clones. This TCR was sampled from a woman aged 25 to 39 in good health and CMV-seronegative. Sequencing input: PBMCs. V gene TRBV4-1 combines with J gene TRBJ2-7, with TRBD2 matching 8 bases. The CDR3 DNA sequence: TGCGCCAGCAGCCAAGCGGGAGGGACCTACGAGCAGTACTTC. Its protein is CASSQAGGTYEQYF.